These 3 T cell receptor beta chains came from one sample sequenced in a study of radiotherapy plus CTLA-4 blockade in lung cancer. Sequencing was performed with immunoSEQ multiplex PCR; in TCRdb, only in-frame clones are kept and a portion is missing. Among about 77,000 clones listed, just under 75% were seen once. Sequencing was performed on peripheral blood, taken from a patient treated with radiotherapy plus ipilimumab. Every receptor here comes from a human donor with non-small cell lung cancer whose response to radiotherapy plus ipilimumab could not be evaluated.

This clone was seen only once. The rearrangement uses TRBV20-1 and TRBJ2-5; a possible D gene is TRBD2 (5 bases). The length of the CDR3 is 11 residues. Trimming removed 6 bases at V and 11 bases at J, with 16 bases between. The germline gives CDR1 DFQATT, CDR2 SNEGSKA (reference sequence). The CDR3 loop is CSALLGNLQYF. The DNA of the CDR3 is TGCAGTGCACTACTAGGGAACCTGCAGTACTTC.

This chain links TRBV5-6 with TRBJ1-5, with 12 bases matching TRBD1. Germline V CDR1 and CDR2: SGHDT, YYEEEE. The CDR3 extends over 17 amino acids. After removal of 0 bases from V and 3 bases from J, the junction contained 4 bases not matched to a gene. Here the CDR3 reads CASSLAGTGGYNQPQHF. Here the CDR3 DNA reads TGTGCCAGCAGCTTGGCTGGGACAGGGGGCTACAATCAGCCCCAGCATTTT.

This clone was observed a handful of times. The J gene is TRBJ2-1, the V gene TRBV7-3; D is possibly TRBD2 (6 bases). The CDR3 length is 16 residues. The germline gives CDR1 SGHTA, CDR2 FQGTGA. The germline V and J ends were trimmed by 5 bases and 9 bases, with 23 bases remaining between them. The CDR3 loop reads CASSPYSLASGREQFF. The CDR3 DNA reads TGTGCCAGCAGCCCATACTCTCTAGCGTCGGGCCGTGAGCAGTTCTTC. Looking up the rest from reference TRBV7-3 and TRBJ2-1 gives the full variable domain: GAGVSQTPSNKVTEKGKYVELRCDPISGHTALYWYRQSLGQGPEFLIYFQGTGAADDSGLPNDRFFAVRPEGSVSTLKIQRTERGDSAVYLCASSPYSLASGREQFFGPGTRLTVL.